This TCR beta chain was identified during a study of Ad26.COV2.S vaccination and SARS-CoV-2 variants. Study observations and caveats: Ad26.COV2.S recipients had broader spike-specific TCRs (P = 0.0014).

V gave up 6 bases and J gave up 1 base; unmatched junction bases: 5. The V gene's germline CDR1 is KGHSH and CDR2 LQKENI. There are 14 residues in the CDR3. TCRdb's copy holds only in-frame clones and misses some; the assay was immunoSEQ multiplex PCR. The table has fewer than 500,000 clones, about 91% seen once. The treatment denotes: some 19 received Ad26.COV2.S at low or high dose, single or two shots; roughly 5 received placebo; per-sample allocation not given. Repertoires come from day 63 after the first vaccine or placebo injection. Of note for this clone: Its antigen is unidentified.

The chain recombines TRBV18 with TRBJ2-5, with TRBD2 matching 7 bases. The sample consisted of peripheral blood, taken in a trial of Ad26.COV2.S vaccine versus placebo. The TCR was taken from a person aged 18-60 years who received the Ad26.COV2.S COVID-19 vaccine or a placebo. CDR3 in amino acids: CASSLAGPQETQYF. DNA of the CDR3: TGTGCCAGCTCCTTAGCGGGTCCCCAAGAGACCCAGTACTTC.